The rows below give T cell receptor beta chains drawn from one sample of a study of blood T cell repertoires in COVID-19. The method was immunoSEQ multiplex PCR; TCRdb's version includes in-frame clones alone and lacks a portion of them. In the table there are approximately 230,000 clones, approximately 88% of which are singletons. Source material: peripheral blood. These receptors all come from a woman aged 30 to 39 with COVID-19, enrolled during active disease. Both conserved end residues are trimmed from each CDR3. Fields, in order: J gene, CDR3 length, V gene, CDR3 protein.

J: TRBJ2-5; length: 12; V: TRBV5-5; CDR3: ASSRGTAKETQY
J: TRBJ2-7; length: 11; V: TRBV28; CDR3: ASSPGYPYEQY
J: TRBJ2-3; length: 12; V: TRBV5-8; CDR3: ASSQGLAGDTQY
J: TRBJ2-1; length: 14; V: TRBV11-2; CDR3: ASNYKPGLALDEQF
J: TRBJ1-2; length: 11; V: TRBV5-4; CDR3: ASTGGKRRGYT
J: TRBJ2-2; length: 16; V: TRBV3-1/TRBV3-2; CDR3: ASSHGQGALLNTGELF
J: TRBJ2-3; length: 14; V: TRBV7-2; CDR3: ASSLESAGGADTQY
J: TRBJ2-2; length: 12; V: TRBV10-3; CDR3: AISGGAAAGELF
J: TRBJ1-2; length: 10; V: TRBV7-2; CDR3: ASSLERGGYT
J: TRBJ2-1; length: 14; V: TRBV14; CDR3: ASSETGTASYNEQF
J: TRBJ2-2; length: 13; V: TRBV6-5; CDR3: ASRGGAPFGGELF
J: TRBJ2-1; length: 13; V: TRBV5-4; CDR3: ASSRGTSGTNEQF
J: TRBJ2-7; length: 13; V: TRBV6-2/TRBV6-3; CDR3: ASSSWAGEGYEQY
J: TRBJ2-3; length: 10; V: TRBV7-9; CDR3: ASSSGPSPQY
J: TRBJ2-3; length: 12; V: TRBV11-2; CDR3: ASSFRGGTDTQY
J: TRBJ1-6; length: 12; V: TRBV19; CDR3: ASLGTAYNSPLH
J: TRBJ2-3; length: 10; V: TRBV27; CDR3: ASLSGTDTQY
J: TRBJ1-1; length: 9; V: TRBV6-5; CDR3: AVQTNTEAF
J: TRBJ2-7; length: 11; V: TRBV12-3/TRBV12-4; CDR3: ASSWKREGEQY
J: TRBJ1-1; length: 11; V: TRBV27; CDR3: ATRDRANTEAF
J: TRBJ1-4; length: 14; V: TRBV11-2; CDR3: ASSQQGTATNEKLF
J: TRBJ2-5; length: 10; V: TRBV4-1; CDR3: ASSQVMETQY
J: TRBJ1-2; length: 11; V: TRBV29-1; CDR3: SGSLTGGYGYT
J: TRBJ1-4; length: 14; V: TRBV4-3; CDR3: ASSQDLRSPNEKLF
J: TRBJ2-3; length: 13; V: TRBV18; CDR3: ASSGTSESTDTQY
J: TRBJ2-1; length: 15; V: TRBV7-9; CDR3: ASTLQNREGSYNEQF
J: TRBJ2-1; length: 9; V: TRBV7-9; CDR3: ASSLQDEQF
J: TRBJ2-3; length: 13; V: TRBV5-4; CDR3: ASRGTSGWADTQY
J: TRBJ2-1; length: 12; V: TRBV10-3; CDR3: AISPGQGYNEQF
J: TRBJ2-4; length: 13; V: TRBV11-3; CDR3: ASSSRVPGENIQY
J: TRBJ2-7; length: 15; V: TRBV6-2/TRBV6-3; CDR3: ASSYRFRGSTSYEQY
J: TRBJ1-6; length: 14; V: TRBV7-2; CDR3: ASSSASTRWYSPLH
J: TRBJ1-2; length: 13; V: TRBV5-1; CDR3: ASSLNRGSNYGYT
J: TRBJ1-3; length: 11; V: TRBV6-5; CDR3: ASSYNTGNTIY
J: TRBJ2-7; length: 11; V: TRBV4-3; CDR3: ASSQDPFYEQY
J: TRBJ1-5; length: 14; V: TRBV2; CDR3: ASSERYSGGNQPQH
J: TRBJ2-3; length: 13; V: TRBV11-3; CDR3: ASSLLGRRPDTQY
J: TRBJ2-7; length: 11; V: TRBV28; CDR3: ASWRGRSNEQY
J: TRBJ2-1; length: 15; V: TRBV7-9; CDR3: ASSTIFGTGISHEQF
J: TRBJ1-1; length: 11; V: TRBV19; CDR3: ASRPTGFTEAF
J: TRBJ1-4; length: 14; V: TRBV10-2; CDR3: ASSNRVRGLNEKLF
J: TRBJ1-2; length: 13; V: TRBV11-2; CDR3: ASSLRTAVGYGYT
J: TRBJ2-5; length: 11; V: TRBV5-4; CDR3: ASSANRLETQY